The TCR beta chain described here comes from a study of T cell repertoires in cytomegalovirus infection. For the study at large: A matching HLA type, together with CMV infection, was signaled by public TCR beta signatures. Study-level results: The cumulative frequency of public TCR beta families identified carriers of CMV plus the relevant HLA.

Regarding this clonotype: Its cognate antigen is unknown.

V was trimmed by 4 bases and J by 5 bases, leaving 10 bases between them. Germline V gene sequence: CDR1 SGHDT, CDR2 YYEEEE. This CDR3 spans 13 amino acids. TCRdb recomputed calls from the reads with MiXCR, one row per CDR3 protein. The repertoire includes 370,000 or so distinct CDR3 sequences, about 35% of them detected once, and roughly 14% sits in the top ten. The source material was cultured PBMCs, sampled from culture after CMV antigen stimulation. The TCR originated in a human donor in good health (CMV status not recorded). Some clones in this sample may be carry-over from other donors' samples. The V call is TRBV5-6, the J call TRBJ1-5; D unresolved. For the CDR3, the DNA is TGTGCCAGCAGCCCAGGCGGGGATCAGCCCCAGCATTTT. This codes for CASSPGGDQPQHF.